Below are 32 T cell receptor beta chains sequenced from a single sample in a study of blood T cells in healthy people across ages. A second PCR of about 7 to 11 cycles used a sample-barcoded 5' primer and a J-beta primer mix. TCRdb re-called the 5' RACE reads through MiXCR, storing one row per CDR3 protein. This table holds about 650,000 distinct CDR3 sequences, 32% found once. Sequencing was performed on blood. The receptors originated from a woman aged 80 or older in good health.

This clonotype was recorded at least ten times. The chain uses TRBV7-2 and TRBJ2-1, with D unclear. V was trimmed by 2 bases and J by 2 bases, leaving 19 bases between them. The CDR3 consists of 18 residues. The germline V gene encodes CDR1 SGHTA and CDR2 FQGNSA. The CDR3 region has the DNA TGTGCCAGCAGCTTAAGGACGCGTAGGCTAGATGCCTACAATGAGCAGTTCTTC. As protein: CASSLRTRRLDAYNEQFF.

Ten or more counts support this clonotype. The V gene is TRBV12-3 or TRBV12-4, the J gene TRBJ2-5; 10 nucleotides align to TRBD2. V trimming: 5 bases; J trimming: 11 bases; junction bases outside the gene matches: 11. The CDR3 covers 14 residues. CDR3 sequence: CASSLGLANNEQYF. CDR3 coding DNA: TGTGCCAGCAGTCTGGGACTAGCGAACAATGAGCAGTACTTC.

The V call is TRBV28, the J call TRBJ1-1; a weak D match, TRBD1 (5 bases). The length of the CDR3 is 11 residues. The ends were cut back, 11 bases at V and 7 bases at J, with 14 bases in the middle. The germline V gene has CDR1 MDHEN and CDR2 SYDVKM. CDR3 coding DNA: TGTGCCGCAGTTTACAGGCTTGAAGCTTTCTTT. As protein: CAAVYRLEAFF.

This clonotype turned up a few times. The rearrangement joins TRBV11-2 to TRBJ2-3; 7 bases are shared with TRBD1. Germline-derived CDR1 and CDR2 are SGHAT and FQNNGV. V was pared by 3 bases and J by 2 bases, with 8 bases of the junction left unmatched. The CDR3 length is 16 residues. The CDR3 sequence is CASSLTQGSPTDTQYF. The CDR3 DNA sequence: TGTGCCAGCAGCTTGACACAGGGGAGCCCCACAGATACGCAGTATTTT.

This clonotype has just a few counts. The V gene is TRBV10-3, the J gene TRBJ2-7; TRBD1 matches at 9 bases. The junction had 12 bases not matched to a gene; V was cut back by 9 bases and J by 3 bases. There are 15 residues in the CDR3. Germline CDR1 is ENHRY and CDR2 is SYGVKD. The CDR3 coding sequence is TGTGCCATTCGAGATGCCGGGACAGGGATCTACGAGCAGTACTTC. It specifies CAIRDAGTGIYEQYF.

In regard to this clonotype: This may be a read error, as it is one base from a much larger clone. The chain joins TRBV11-2 to TRBJ2-1; D is perhaps TRBD1 (5 bases). V lost 4 bases, J lost 3 bases, and 16 bases lay in between. Germline loops: CDR1 SGHAT, CDR2 FQNNGV. The CDR3 consists of 16 residues. CDR3 sequence: CASSWVQASFYNEQFF. The CDR3 region has the DNA TGTGCCAGCAGCTGGGTACAGGCGAGCTTCTACAATGAGCAGTTCTTC.

In DNA form, the CDR3 reads TGTGCCAGCAGCATATGGGGGGACAGCCGCACAGATACGCAGTATTTT. Translated: CASSIWGDSRTDTQYF. V usage is TRBV7-8 and J usage is TRBJ2-3; a weak D match, TRBD1 (7 bases). The CDR3 is made up of 16 amino acids. The V end was cut by 5 bases, the J end by 1 base, with 16 bases between. Germline CDR1 and CDR2: SGHVS and FQNEAQ.

This clonotype appeared many times. The CDR3 region is CASSHRPTSGGSPNIQYF. The CDR3 DNA sequence: TGTGCCAGCAGTCACAGGCCGACTAGCGGGGGGTCACCAAACATTCAGTACTTC. J is TRBJ2-4 and V is TRBV6-5; TRBD2 matches at 13 bases. After removal of 5 bases from V and 6 bases from J, the junction contained 13 bases not matched to a gene. CDR3 length: 18 residues. Germline V gene sequence: CDR1 MNHEY, CDR2 SVGAGI.

This clonotype was observed at least ten times. The chain recombines TRBV7-2 with TRBJ2-1; weak D call: TRBD2 (7 bases). Trimming stripped 8 bases from V and 0 bases from J, with 17 bases between. The CDR3 covers 16 residues. Per the germline V gene, CDR1 is SGHTA and CDR2 is FQGNSA. CDR3 protein: CASVWRGGSSYNEQFF. Here the CDR3 DNA reads TGTGCCAGCGTTTGGCGCGGGGGCAGCTCCTACAATGAGCAGTTCTTC.

The rearrangement uses TRBV20-1 and TRBJ2-1; perhaps TRBD2 as D (6 bases). CDR1 DFQATT and CDR2 SNEGSKA come from the germline V gene (reference sequence). V was trimmed by 3 bases and J by 2 bases, leaving 17 bases between them. This CDR3 is built from 16 residues. CDR3 sequence: CSASGSTGGPYNEQFF. For the CDR3, the DNA is TGCAGTGCTAGTGGTTCTACAGGAGGGCCCTACAATGAGCAGTTCTTC.

The chain is built from TRBV6-1 and TRBJ1-1; D is possibly TRBD1 (5 bases). The CDR3 covers 19 residues. Germline V lookup: CDR1 MNHNS, CDR2 SASEGT. V was clipped by 7 bases and J by 6 bases, with 33 bases between them. The CDR3 bases are TGTGCCAGCACCCTCTGGGGTTTCGGACACGGCCCCAGTTTCGCTGAAGCTTTCTTT. Translating it yields CASTLWGFGHGPSFAEAFF.

This clonotype was recorded many times. The CDR3 here is CASSQVMGGVRDEQFF. The CDR3 bases are TGCGCCAGCAGCCAAGTTATGGGGGGGGTCAGGGATGAGCAGTTCTTC. The chain uses TRBV4-3 and TRBJ2-1, with 7 bases lining up with TRBD2. V lost 1 base and J lost 8; bases outside the gene matches: 11. The CDR3 runs 16 residues. In germline, CDR1 is LGHNA, CDR2 YSLEER.

The chain employs TRBV7-2 and TRBJ2-3; 8 positions agree with TRBD1. Trimming cost V 5 bases and J 7 bases; bases outside gene matches: 11. Germline V gene sequence: CDR1 SGHTA, CDR2 FQGNSA. The CDR3 has 15 amino acids. Here the CDR3 DNA reads TGTGCCAGCAGCGCCGGGACAGGAGCAATGTATACGCAGTATTTT. As protein: CASSAGTGAMYTQYF.

The table lists this clonotype with many counts. The J gene is TRBJ2-7, the V gene TRBV20-1; weak D call: TRBD2 (5 bases). Germline V lookup: CDR1 DFQATT, CDR2 SNEGSKA (reference sequence). The ends were cut back, 0 bases at V and 2 bases at J, with 14 bases in the middle. The CDR3 covers 15 residues. CDR3 region: CSARDRGRITYEQYF. The CDR3 nucleotides read TGCAGTGCTAGAGATCGCGGGCGGATCACCTACGAGCAGTACTTC.

This chain connects TRBV5-1 to TRBJ1-4; no clear D. With 4 bases removed from V and 6 bases from J, the gap between germline ends came to 13 bases. The germline V gene has CDR1 SGHRS and CDR2 YFSETQ. The CDR3 consists of 14 residues. The CDR3 DNA reads TGCGCCAGCAGCCAAGGCGGCGTAGATGAAAAACTGTTTTTT. It codes for CASSQGGVDEKLFF.

Notes on this clonotype: A much more abundant neighbour one base away suggests this may be a read error. V gene TRBV5-5 combines with J gene TRBJ1-2, with D unresolved. CDR3 length: 14 residues. CDR1 SGHKS and CDR2 YYEKEE come from the germline V gene (reference sequence). V lost 3 bases, J lost 6 bases, and 15 bases lay in between. The CDR3 region has the DNA TGTGCCAGCAGCTGGGTAGCGCGATCGGATGGCTACACCTTC. Its translation: CASSWVARSDGYTF.

This clonotype came up a few times. Compared with germline, one end of the junction differs, possibly owing to a read error. The genes are TRBV10-3 and TRBJ1-2; D call uncertain. Germline CDR1 ENHRY, CDR2 SYGVKD. The CDR3 loop spans 12 amino acids. The CDR3, as DNA: TGCGCCATCAGTGAACAGAGTGAGTTCTACACCTTC. Translation: CAISEQSEFYTF.

This rearrangement joins TRBV29-1 to TRBJ2-7, with D tentatively TRBD1 (6 bases). This CDR3 has 14 residues. Germline CDR1 and CDR2: SQVTM and ANQGSEA. Trimming pared 6 bases from V and 2 bases from J, leaving 17 bases between. The CDR3 sequence: CSVGSSTGPYEQYF. CDR3 DNA sequence: TGCAGCGTGGGTTCGTCGACAGGTCCCTACGAGCAGTACTTC.

This chain links TRBV7-2 with TRBJ2-7; the D gene is possibly TRBD2 (7 bases). The CDR3 contains 14 residues. The germline V gene has CDR1 SGHTA and CDR2 FQGNSA. The V end lost 4 bases, the J end lost 12 bases, and 22 bases lay between the germline ends. The CDR3 region has the DNA TGTGCCAGCAGCTGGGGATCTAGGGGGGGGGGAAGGTACTTC. This translates into CASSWGSRGGGRYF.

This clonotype was recorded at least ten times. V gene TRBV7-9 combines with J gene TRBJ2-1, with D tentatively TRBD2 (6 bases). The CDR3 length is 16 residues. CDR1 and CDR2 from the germline V gene are SEHNR and FQNEAQ (reference sequence). Trimming stripped 4 bases from V and 7 bases from J, with 20 bases between. The chain's CDR3 is CASSYSGQILGNEQFF. CDR3 nucleotide sequence: TGTGCCAGCAGCTATAGCGGCCAGATCCTTGGAAATGAGCAGTTCTTC.

This clonotype was counted between two and nine times. The chain employs TRBV25-1 and TRBJ1-3; D is undetermined. Trimming removed 11 bases at V and 4 bases at J, with 6 bases between. The CDR3 has 10 residues. CDR1 and CDR2 from the germline V gene are MGHDK and SYGVNS. CDR3: CAAGGNTIYF. As DNA, the CDR3 is TGTGCCGCGGGGGGAAACACCATATATTTT. Full variable domain (remainder filled in from reference TRBV25-1 and TRBJ1-3): EADIYQTPRYLVIGTGKKITLECSQTMGHDKMYWYQQDPGMELHLIHYSYGVNSTEKGDLSSESTVSRIRTEHFPLTLESARPSHTSQYLCAAGGNTIYFGEGSWLTVV.

The chain combines TRBV27 with TRBJ2-1; TRBD2 matches at 8 bases. This CDR3 is 16 amino acids long. Germline V lookup: CDR1 MNHEY, CDR2 SMNVEV (reference sequence). V was clipped by 8 bases and J by 7 bases; unmatched bases: 16. The CDR3 spells CASSGRGGEGLNEQFF. The CDR3 region has the DNA TGTGCCAGCTCTGGACGGGGGGGGGAGGGCCTTAATGAGCAGTTCTTC.

This clonotype was seen a few times. V and J are TRBV6-5 and TRBJ2-1; unclear D gene. Germline lookup yields CDR1 MNHEY and CDR2 SVGAGI. This CDR3 comprises 16 residues. Trimming took off 2 bases at V and 0 bases at J, with 11 bases between the two ends. CDR3 loop: CASSYRTPSSYNEQFF. The CDR3 coding sequence is TGTGCCAGCAGTTACCGGACGCCGAGCTCCTACAATGAGCAGTTCTTC.

Comment on this clonotype: A much larger clonotype is one base distant, so this may be a read error. The rearrangement uses TRBV4-1 and TRBJ2-7, with TRBD1 identical over 8 bases. The CDR3 is 15 amino acids. V lost 0 bases to trimming and J lost 0 bases; unmatched junction nucleotides: 1. The germline V gene has CDR1 MGHRA and CDR2 YSYEKL. The CDR3 loop reads CASSQEQGVSYEQYF. CDR3 nucleotides: TGCGCCAGCAGCCAAGAACAGGGGGTCTCCTACGAGCAGTACTTC.

This clonotype was counted many times. Written as DNA, the CDR3 is TGTGCCAGCAGCCCCCTAGCGCGGGGCCAAAACAATGAGCAGTTCTTC. It is translated as CASSPLARGQNNEQFF. The chain has TRBV11-1 and TRBJ2-1, with a tentative D call TRBD2 (6 bases). CDR1 is SGHAT, CDR2 FQDESV, per germline (reference sequence). V was shortened by 5 bases and J by 5 bases, with 19 bases between the two germline ends. The CDR3 spans 16 residues.

Ten or more counts support this clonotype. The chain combines TRBV6-2 or TRBV6-3 with TRBJ2-7; 10 bases align to TRBD1. V was pared by 4 bases and J by 9 bases, with 6 bases of the junction left unmatched. This CDR3 has 13 amino acids. Germline V gene sequence: CDR1 MNHEY, CDR2 SVGEGT. CDR3 in DNA: TGTGCCAGCAGTTCCGACAGGGGGCAGAGGCAGTACTTC. Residues: CASSSDRGQRQYF.

The chain has TRBV7-2 and TRBJ2-7; TRBD1 matches at 7 bases. Looked up from germline, CDR1 is SGHTA and CDR2 is FQGNSA. CDR3 length: 12 amino acids. V shed 5 bases, J shed 6 bases, and the junction held 4 bases outside the gene matches. The CDR3 here is CASSRDSIEQYF. CDR3 nucleotides: TGTGCCAGCAGCCGGGACAGCATCGAGCAGTACTTC.

This clonotype was detected ten times or more. The chain is built from TRBV5-1 and TRBJ1-2; D is ambiguous. Between the trimmed V and J ends, which lost 0 bases and 4 bases, there was a span of 7 bases. Germline assignment: CDR1 SGHRS and CDR2 YFSETQ. The CDR3 runs to 13 residues. The CDR3 region is CASSLGHTYGYTF. Here the CDR3 DNA reads TGCGCCAGCAGCTTGGGACATACCTATGGCTACACCTTC. The entire variable domain, with the rest obtained from reference TRBV5-1 and TRBJ1-2, is as follows: KAGVTQTPRYLIKTRGQQVTLSCSPISGHRSVSWYQQTPGQGLQFLFEYFSETQRNKGNFPGRFSGRQFSNSRSEMNVSTLELGDSALYLCASSLGHTYGYTFGSGTRLTVV.

On this clonotype: This clone may be a read error of a much larger clone one base away. This sequence joins TRBV9 and TRBJ2-7; tentatively, D is TRBD2 (6 bases). There are 15 residues in the CDR3. Per the germline V gene, CDR1 is SGDLS and CDR2 is YYNGEE. CDR3: CASSANAGPQETQHF. The CDR3, as DNA: TGTGCCAGCAGCGCTAACGCGGGGCCCCAAGAGACCCAGCACTTC.

The chain links TRBV30 to TRBJ2-5, with a possible D match to TRBD2 (5 bases). V was pared by 5 bases and J by 11 bases, with 15 bases between. CDR1 and CDR2 (germline): GTSNPN, SVGIG (reference sequence). This CDR3 comprises 11 residues. The CDR3 reads CAWVQRSEQYF. CDR3 DNA sequence: TGTGCCTGGGTACAGCGGAGTGAGCAGTACTTC.

The chain is built from TRBV5-1 and TRBJ1-1, with D possibly matching TRBD1 (5 bases). The ends were cut back, 2 bases at V and 1 base at J, with 15 bases in the middle. Per the germline V gene, CDR1 is SGHRS and CDR2 is YFSETQ. The CDR3 has 16 residues. The DNA of the CDR3 is TGCGCCAGCAGCTTAGGGCAGGGACTTACGAACACTGAAGCTTTCTTT. It translates to CASSLGQGLTNTEAFF.

The chain joins TRBV20-1 to TRBJ2-1; the match to TRBD2 covers 12 bases. Trimming cost V 2 bases and J 8 bases; bases outside gene matches: 10. The germline V gene encodes CDR1 DFQATT and CDR2 SNEGSKA (reference sequence). The CDR3 has 16 residues. CDR3 residues: CSARPLTSGRADEQFF. Here the CDR3 DNA reads TGCAGTGCTAGACCACTGACTAGCGGGAGAGCGGATGAGCAGTTCTTC.